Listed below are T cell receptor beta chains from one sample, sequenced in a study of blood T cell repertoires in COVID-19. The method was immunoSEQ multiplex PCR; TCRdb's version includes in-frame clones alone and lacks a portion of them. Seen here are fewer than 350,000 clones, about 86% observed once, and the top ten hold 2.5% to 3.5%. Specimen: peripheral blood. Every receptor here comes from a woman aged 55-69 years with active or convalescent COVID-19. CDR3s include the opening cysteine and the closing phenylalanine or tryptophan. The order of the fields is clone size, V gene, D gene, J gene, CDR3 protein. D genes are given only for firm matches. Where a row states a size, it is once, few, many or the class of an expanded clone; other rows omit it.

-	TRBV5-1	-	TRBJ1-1	CASSLAGVLNTEAFF
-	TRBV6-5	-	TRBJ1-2	CASSYSNRDYGYTF
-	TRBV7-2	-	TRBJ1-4	CASSALLSTNEKLFF
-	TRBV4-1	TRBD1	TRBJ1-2	CASSQRTGNGYTF
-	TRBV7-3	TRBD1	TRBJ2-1	CATRDSSYNEQFF
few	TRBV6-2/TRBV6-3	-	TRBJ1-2	CASSFRQYGYTF
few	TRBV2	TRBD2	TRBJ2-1	CASSLRGNEQFF
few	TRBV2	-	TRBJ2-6	CASSPVLGGSHSGANVLTF
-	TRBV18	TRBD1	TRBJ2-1	CASSPPTGANNEQFF
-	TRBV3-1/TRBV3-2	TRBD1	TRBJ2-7	CASSQDLGQDYEQYF
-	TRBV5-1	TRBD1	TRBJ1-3	CASPQEGRDSSSGNTIYF
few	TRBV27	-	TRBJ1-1	CASGKSGFRTEAFF
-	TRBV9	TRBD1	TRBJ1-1	CASSPQGQTVTEAFF
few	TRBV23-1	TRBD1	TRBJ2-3	CASSQFALLRDRADTQYF
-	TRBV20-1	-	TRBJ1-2	CSASLGARANYGYTF
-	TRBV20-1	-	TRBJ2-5	CSASSREETQYF
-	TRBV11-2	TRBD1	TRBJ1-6	CASSRGRTGNSPLHF
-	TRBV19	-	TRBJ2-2	CASSLDEVELFF